This TCR beta chain appears in the sequencing data of a study of human T cells and chemical hapten exposure. The study's findings and limits: Counts of TCRs expanded at PT1 correlated positively with patch test score. All donors were alopecia patients, so their immunity may differ from that of healthy people.

Germline loops: CDR1 GTSNPN, CDR2 SVGIG (reference sequence). Trimming took 0 bases from V and 9 from J, leaving 12 bases between them. This CDR3 spans 13 amino acids. Noted time point: patch test 2, 6 weeks after DPC sensitization. The treatment was: therapeutic diphenylcyclopropenone sensitization with weekly scalp DPC. Separate cDNA molecules received unique molecular identifiers, which the library attached to them. MiXCR, applied by TCRdb to the RACE reads, yields one record per CDR3 protein. The data show 70,000 to 95,000 distinct CDR3 sequences, with 6.5% to 8.5% seen just once and 1.3% held by the top ten. With regard to this clonotype: Its antigen is unknown.

This TCR derives from a woman in her twenties or thirties with alopecia areata. Some clones in this sample may be carry-over from other donors' samples. The rearrangement uses TRBV30 and TRBJ2-1; D call uncertain. This specimen consisted of whole blood, obtained in connection with sensitization to the hapten diphenylcyclopropenone (DPC). The CDR3 DNA sequence: TGTGCCTGGAGTGTAACGGTGATAGGTGAGCAGTTCTTC. It codes for CAWSVTVIGEQFF.